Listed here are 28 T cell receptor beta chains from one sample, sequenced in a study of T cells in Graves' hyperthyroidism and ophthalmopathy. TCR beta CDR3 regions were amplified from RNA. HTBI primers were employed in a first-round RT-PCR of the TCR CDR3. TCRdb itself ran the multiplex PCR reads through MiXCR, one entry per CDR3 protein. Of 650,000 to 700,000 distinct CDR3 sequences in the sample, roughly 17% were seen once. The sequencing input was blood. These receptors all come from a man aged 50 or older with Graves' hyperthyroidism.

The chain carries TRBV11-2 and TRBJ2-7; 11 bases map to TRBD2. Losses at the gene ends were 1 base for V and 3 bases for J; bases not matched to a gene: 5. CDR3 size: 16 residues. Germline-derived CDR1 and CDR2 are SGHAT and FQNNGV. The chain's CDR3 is CASSLVTSGTYYEQYF. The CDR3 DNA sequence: TGTGCCAGCAGCTTAGTGACTAGCGGGACTTACTACGAGCAGTACTTC.

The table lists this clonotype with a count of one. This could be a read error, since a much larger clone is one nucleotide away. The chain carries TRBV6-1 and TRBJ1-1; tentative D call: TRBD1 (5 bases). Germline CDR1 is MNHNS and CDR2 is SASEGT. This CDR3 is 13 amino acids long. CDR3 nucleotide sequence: TGTGCCAGCAGCCCGGGACTTGGGACTGATGCTTTCTTT. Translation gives CASSPGLGTDAFF.

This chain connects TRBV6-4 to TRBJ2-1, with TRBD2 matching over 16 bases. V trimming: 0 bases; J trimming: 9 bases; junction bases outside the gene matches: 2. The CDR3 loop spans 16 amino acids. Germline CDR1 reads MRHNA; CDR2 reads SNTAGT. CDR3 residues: CASSDSGLAGGGEQFF. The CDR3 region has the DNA TGTGCCAGCAGTGACTCGGGACTAGCGGGAGGGGGTGAGCAGTTCTTC.

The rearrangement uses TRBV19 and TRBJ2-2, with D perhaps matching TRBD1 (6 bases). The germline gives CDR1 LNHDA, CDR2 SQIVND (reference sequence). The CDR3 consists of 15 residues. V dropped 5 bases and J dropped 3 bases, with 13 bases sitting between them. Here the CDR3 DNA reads TGTGCCAGTAGTCCGAACCAGGGGTACACCGGGGAGCTGTTTTTT. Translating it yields CASSPNQGYTGELFF.

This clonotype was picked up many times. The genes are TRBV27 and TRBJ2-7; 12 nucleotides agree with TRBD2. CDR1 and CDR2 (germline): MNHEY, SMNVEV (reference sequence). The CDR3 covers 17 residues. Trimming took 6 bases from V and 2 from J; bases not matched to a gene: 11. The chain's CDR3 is CASRRGTSGSPTYEQYF. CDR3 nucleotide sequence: TGTGCCAGCAGGAGGGGGACTAGCGGGTCACCCACCTACGAGCAGTACTTC.

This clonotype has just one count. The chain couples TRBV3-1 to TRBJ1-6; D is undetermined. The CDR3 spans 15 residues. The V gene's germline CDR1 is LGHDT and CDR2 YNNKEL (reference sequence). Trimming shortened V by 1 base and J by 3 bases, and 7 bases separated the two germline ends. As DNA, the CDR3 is TGTGCCAGCAGCCAAGGGGTATTCTATAATTCACCCCTCCACTTT. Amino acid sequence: CASSQGVFYNSPLHF.

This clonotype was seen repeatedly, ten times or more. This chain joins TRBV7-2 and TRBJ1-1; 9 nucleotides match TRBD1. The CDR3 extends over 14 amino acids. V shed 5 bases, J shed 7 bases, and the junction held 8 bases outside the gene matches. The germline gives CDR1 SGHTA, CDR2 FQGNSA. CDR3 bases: TGTGCCAGCAGCCCGGACAGGGGACCGCGTGAAGCTTTCTTT. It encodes CASSPDRGPREAFF.

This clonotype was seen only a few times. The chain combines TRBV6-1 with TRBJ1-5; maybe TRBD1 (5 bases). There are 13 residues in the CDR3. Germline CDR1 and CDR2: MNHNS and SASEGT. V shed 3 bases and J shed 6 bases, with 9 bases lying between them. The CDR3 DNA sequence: TGTGCCAGCAGTGAGCAGGGAGTTCAGCCCCAGCATTTT. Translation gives CASSEQGVQPQHF.

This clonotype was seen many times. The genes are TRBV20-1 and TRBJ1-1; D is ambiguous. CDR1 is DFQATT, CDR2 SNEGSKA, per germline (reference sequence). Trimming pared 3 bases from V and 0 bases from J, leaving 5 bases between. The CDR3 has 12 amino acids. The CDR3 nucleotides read TGCAGTGCTAGGGTTATGAACACTGAAGCTTTCTTT. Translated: CSARVMNTEAFF.

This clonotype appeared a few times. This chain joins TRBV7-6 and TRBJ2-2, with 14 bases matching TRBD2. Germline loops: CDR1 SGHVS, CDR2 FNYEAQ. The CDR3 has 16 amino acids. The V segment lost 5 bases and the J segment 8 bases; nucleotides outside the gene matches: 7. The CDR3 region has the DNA TGTGCCAGCAGCCCGGGACTAGCGGGAGATCAGGGGGAGCTGTTTTTT. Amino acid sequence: CASSPGLAGDQGELFF. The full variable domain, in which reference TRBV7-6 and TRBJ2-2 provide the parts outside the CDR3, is GAGVSQSPRYKVTKRGQDVALRCDPISGHVSLYWYRQALGQGPEFLTYFNYEAQQDKSGLPNDRFSAERPEGSISTLTIQRTEQRDSAMYRCASSPGLAGDQGELFFGEGSRLTVL.

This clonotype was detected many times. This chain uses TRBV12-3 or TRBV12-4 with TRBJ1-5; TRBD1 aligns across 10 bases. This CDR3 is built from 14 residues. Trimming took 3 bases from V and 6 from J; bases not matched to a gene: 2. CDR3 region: CASSFGTGAQPQHF. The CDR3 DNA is TGTGCCAGCAGTTTCGGGACAGGGGCTCAGCCCCAGCATTTT.

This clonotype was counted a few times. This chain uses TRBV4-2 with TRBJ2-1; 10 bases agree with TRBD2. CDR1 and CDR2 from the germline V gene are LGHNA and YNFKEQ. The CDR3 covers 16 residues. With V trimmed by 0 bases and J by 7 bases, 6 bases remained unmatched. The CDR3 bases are TGTGCCAGCAGCCAAGATCCAGCGGGAGGGAGTAATGAGCAGTTCTTC. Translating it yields CASSQDPAGGSNEQFF.

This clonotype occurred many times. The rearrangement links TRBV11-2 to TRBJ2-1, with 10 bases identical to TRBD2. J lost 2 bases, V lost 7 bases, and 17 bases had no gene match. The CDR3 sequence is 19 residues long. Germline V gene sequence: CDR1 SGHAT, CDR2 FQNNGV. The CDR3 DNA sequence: TGTGCCAGCACCACGGTGCGGCTAGCGGGAGATCGAACCTACAATGAGCAGTTCTTC. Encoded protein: CASTTVRLAGDRTYNEQFF. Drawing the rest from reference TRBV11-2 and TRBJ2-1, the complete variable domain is EAGVAQSPRYKIIEKRQSVAFWCNPISGHATLYWYQQILGQGPKLLIQFQNNGVVDDSQLPKDRFSAERLKGVDSTLKIQPAKLEDSAVYLCASTTVRLAGDRTYNEQFFGPGTRLTVL.

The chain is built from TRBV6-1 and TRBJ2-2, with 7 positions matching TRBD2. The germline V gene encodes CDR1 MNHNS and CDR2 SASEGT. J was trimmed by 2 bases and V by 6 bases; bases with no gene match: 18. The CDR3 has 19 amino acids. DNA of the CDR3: TGTGCCAGCAGACCGTTCCGGACGGCTAGCGGCTTAAACACCGGGGAGCTGTTTTTT. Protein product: CASRPFRTASGLNTGELFF.

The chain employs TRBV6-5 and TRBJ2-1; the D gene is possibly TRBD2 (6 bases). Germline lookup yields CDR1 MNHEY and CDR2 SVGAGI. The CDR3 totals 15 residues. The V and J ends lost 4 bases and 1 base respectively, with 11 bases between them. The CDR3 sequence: CASSCFGRSYNEQFF. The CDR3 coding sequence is TGTGCCAGCAGTTGCTTCGGGAGATCCTACAATGAGCAGTTCTTC.

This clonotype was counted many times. The chain's CDR3 is CASSSSGQGSSPLHF. The CDR3 region has the DNA TGTGCCAGCAGTTCCTCTGGACAGGGGAGTTCACCCCTCCACTTT. V is TRBV28 and J is TRBJ1-6; 9 bases are a match to TRBD1. Germline values: CDR1 MDHEN, CDR2 SYDVKM. V dropped 4 bases and J dropped 9; count of bases not matched to a gene: 7. The length of the CDR3 is 15 residues.

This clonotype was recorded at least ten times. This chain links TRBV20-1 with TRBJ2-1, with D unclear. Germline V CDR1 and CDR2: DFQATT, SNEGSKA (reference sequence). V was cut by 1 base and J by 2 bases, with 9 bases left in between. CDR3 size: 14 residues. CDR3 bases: TGCAGTGCTAGAGGGACGCTTACCTACAATGAGCAGTTCTTC. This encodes CSARGTLTYNEQFF.

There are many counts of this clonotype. In DNA form, the CDR3 reads TGTGCCAGCACCATGAATTCAGGGAATCAGCCCCAGCATTTT. This codes for CASTMNSGNQPQHF. V and J are TRBV2 and TRBJ1-5, with D possibly matching TRBD1 (5 bases). Trimming removed 7 bases at V and 4 bases at J, with 14 bases between. The germline gives CDR1 SNHLY, CDR2 FYNNEI. The CDR3 spans 14 residues.

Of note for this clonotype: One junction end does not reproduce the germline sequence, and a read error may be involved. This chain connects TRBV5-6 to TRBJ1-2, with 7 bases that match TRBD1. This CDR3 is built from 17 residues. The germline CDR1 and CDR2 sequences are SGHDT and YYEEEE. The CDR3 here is CASRTRQGGDGNYGYTF. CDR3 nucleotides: TGTGCTAGCAGGACCAGACAGGGAGGGGATGGTAACTATGGCTACACCTTC.

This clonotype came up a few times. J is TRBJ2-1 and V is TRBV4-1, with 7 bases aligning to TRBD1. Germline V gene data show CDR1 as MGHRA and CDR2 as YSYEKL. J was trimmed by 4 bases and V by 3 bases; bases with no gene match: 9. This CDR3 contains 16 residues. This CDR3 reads CASSQGTEREYNEQFF. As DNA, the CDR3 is TGCGCCAGCAGCCAGGGGACAGAGCGCGAGTACAATGAGCAGTTCTTC.

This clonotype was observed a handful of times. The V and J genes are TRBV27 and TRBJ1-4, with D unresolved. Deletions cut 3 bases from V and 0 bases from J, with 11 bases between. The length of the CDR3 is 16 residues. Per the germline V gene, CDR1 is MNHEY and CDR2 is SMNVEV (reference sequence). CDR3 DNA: TGTGCCAGCAGTTTTTTCGGGTCGGCAACTAATGAAAAACTGTTTTTT. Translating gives CASSFFGSATNEKLFF.

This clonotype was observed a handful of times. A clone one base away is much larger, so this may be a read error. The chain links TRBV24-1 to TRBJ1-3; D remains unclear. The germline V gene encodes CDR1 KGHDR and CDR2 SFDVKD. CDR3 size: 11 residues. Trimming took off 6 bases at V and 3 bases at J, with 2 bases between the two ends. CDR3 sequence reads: CATSFGNTIYF. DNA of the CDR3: TGTGCCACCAGTTTTGGAAACACCATATATTTT.

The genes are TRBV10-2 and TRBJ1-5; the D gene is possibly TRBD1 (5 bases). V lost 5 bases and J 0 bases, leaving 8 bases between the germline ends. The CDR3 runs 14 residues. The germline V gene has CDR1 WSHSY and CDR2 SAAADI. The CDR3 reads CASSNRFSNQPQHF. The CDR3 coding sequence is TGCGCCAGCAGTAACAGGTTTAGCAATCAGCCCCAGCATTTT.

CDR3 residues: CASSPPLRTDLTGELFF. CDR3 DNA sequence: TGTGCCAGTAGTCCCCCCCTGCGGACAGACCTCACCGGGGAGCTGTTTTTT. The chain links TRBV19 to TRBJ2-2; maybe TRBD1 (6 bases). Germline lookup yields CDR1 LNHDA and CDR2 SQIVND (reference sequence). The length of the CDR3 is 17 residues. The V and J ends lost 5 bases and 4 bases respectively, with 20 bases between them. Filled out from reference TRBV19 and TRBJ2-2, the complete variable domain reads DGGITQSPKYLFRKEGQNVTLSCEQNLNHDAMYWYRQDPGQGLRLIYYSQIVNDFQKGDIAEGYSVSREKKESFPLTVTSAQKNPTAFYLCASSPPLRTDLTGELFFGEGSRLTVL.

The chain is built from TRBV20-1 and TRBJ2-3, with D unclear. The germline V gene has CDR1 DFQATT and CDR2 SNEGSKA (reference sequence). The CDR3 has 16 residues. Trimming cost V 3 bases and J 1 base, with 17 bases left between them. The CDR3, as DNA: TGCAGTGCTAGGGCGGCCACTATTGTGGGCACAGATACGCAGTATTTT. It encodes CSARAATIVGTDTQYF.

The CDR3: CASSSSTPAYNEQFF. As DNA, the CDR3 is TGCGCCAGCAGCTCTTCTACTCCGGCATATAATGAGCAGTTCTTC. The chain carries TRBV5-1 and TRBJ2-1; unclear D gene. Germline assignment: CDR1 SGHRS and CDR2 YFSETQ. The CDR3 loop spans 15 amino acids. Trimming shortened V by 3 bases and J by 7 bases, and 17 bases separated the two germline ends.

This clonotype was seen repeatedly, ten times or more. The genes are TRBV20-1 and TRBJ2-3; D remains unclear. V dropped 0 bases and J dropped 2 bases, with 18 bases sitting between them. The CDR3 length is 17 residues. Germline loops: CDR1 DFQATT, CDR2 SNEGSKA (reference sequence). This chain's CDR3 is CSAREGGGITITDTQYF. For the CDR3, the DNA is TGCAGTGCTAGAGAGGGTGGCGGTATTACGATCACAGATACGCAGTATTTT.

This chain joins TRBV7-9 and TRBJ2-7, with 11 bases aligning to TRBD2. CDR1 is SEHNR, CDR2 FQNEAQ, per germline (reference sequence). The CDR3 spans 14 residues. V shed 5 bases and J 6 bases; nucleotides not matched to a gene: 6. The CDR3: CASSQLAGVSEQYF. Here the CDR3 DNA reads TGTGCCAGCAGCCAACTAGCGGGAGTAAGCGAGCAGTACTTC.